This TCR beta chain was captured by sequencing in a study of blood T cell repertoires in COVID-19. About the study: COVID-19 samples from acute and convalescent phases originated in the United States, Italy and Spain. T cells, B-cell-depleted T cells, or PBMCs supplied cDNA or gDNA.

Trimming removed 0 bases at V and 7 bases at J, with 7 bases between. Germline loops: CDR1 SGHDT, CDR2 YYEEEE. The CDR3 runs 13 residues. How the authors handled the data: Nucleated cell counts were estimated from reference gene primer amplification. Clones were read by immunoSEQ multiplex PCR, and TCRdb kept only the in-frame ones, dropping some. V and J calls plus clone size are reproduced from that table; the DNA served to infer D and trimming. This table has 200,000 to 300,000 clones, 75% to 85% appearing once. Material: peripheral blood. This clonotype was sampled from a man aged 45 to 65 with COVID-19, enrolled during active disease. This rearrangement joins TRBV5-6 to TRBJ1-4; tentative D call: TRBD1 (5 bases). The CDR3: CASSLGGGEKLFF. The CDR3 region has the DNA TGTGCCAGCAGCTTGGGCGGGGGTGAAAAACTGTTTTTT.